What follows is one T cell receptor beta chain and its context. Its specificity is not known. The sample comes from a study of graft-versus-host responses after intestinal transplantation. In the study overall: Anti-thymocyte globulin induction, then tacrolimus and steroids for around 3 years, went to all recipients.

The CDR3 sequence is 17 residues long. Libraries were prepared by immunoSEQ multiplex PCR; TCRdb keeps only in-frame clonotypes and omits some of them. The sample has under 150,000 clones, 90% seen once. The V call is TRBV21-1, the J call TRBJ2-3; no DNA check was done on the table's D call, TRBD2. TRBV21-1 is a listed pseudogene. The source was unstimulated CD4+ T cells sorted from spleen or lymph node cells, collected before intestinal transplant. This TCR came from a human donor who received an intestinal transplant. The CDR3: CVTSGPPLLIATDTQYF. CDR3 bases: TGTGTCACTAGCGGTCCCCCGTTATTAATAGCCACAGATACGCAGTATTTT.